This TCR beta chain was recorded in a study of blood T cell repertoires in COVID-19. Turning to the study itself: Donors of Cohort 3 who recovered were those that had two negative PCRs, clearance, or symptom resolution.

Original handling: Researchers report that nucleated cell counts were estimated from reference gene primer amplification. Libraries were prepared by immunoSEQ multiplex PCR; TCRdb keeps only in-frame clonotypes and omits some of them. V and J calls plus clone size are reproduced from that table; the DNA served to infer D and trimming. The data show roughly 150,000 clones, with around 80% seen just once and over 15% held by the top ten. The germline V gene has CDR1 SEHNR and CDR2 FQNEAQ (reference sequence). The CDR3 has 13 residues. V dropped 4 bases and J dropped 5; count of bases not matched to a gene: 2.

The TCR sequence derives from a woman in her sixties or seventies in a cohort exposed to, infected with or recovered from COVID-19 (not recorded which). The sample taken for sequencing was PBMCs or T cells enriched from blood (not recorded which). This chain uses TRBV7-9 with TRBJ2-1; TRBD1 aligns across 7 bases. In DNA, the CDR3 is TGTGCCAGCAGCTCTGGGACAGACAATGAGCAGTTCTTC. Its protein is CASSSGTDNEQFF.